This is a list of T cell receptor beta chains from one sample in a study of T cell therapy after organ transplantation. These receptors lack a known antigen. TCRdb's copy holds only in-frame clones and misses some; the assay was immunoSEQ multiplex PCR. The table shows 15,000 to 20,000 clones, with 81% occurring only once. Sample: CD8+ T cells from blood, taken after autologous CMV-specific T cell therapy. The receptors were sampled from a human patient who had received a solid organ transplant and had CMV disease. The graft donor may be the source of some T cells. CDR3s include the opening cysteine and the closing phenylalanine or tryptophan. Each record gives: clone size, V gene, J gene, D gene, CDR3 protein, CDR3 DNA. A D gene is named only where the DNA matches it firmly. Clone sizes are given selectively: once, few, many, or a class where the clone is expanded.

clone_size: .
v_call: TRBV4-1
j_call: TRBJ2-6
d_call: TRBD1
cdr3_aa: CASSQNRDRFLSGANVLTF
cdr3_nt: TGCGCCAGCAGCCAAAACCGGGACAGGTTCCTCTCTGGGGCCAACGTCCTGACTTTC

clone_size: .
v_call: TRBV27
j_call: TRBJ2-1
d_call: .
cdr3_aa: CASSPQGVFYEQFF
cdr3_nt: TGTGCCAGCTCGCCCCAGGGAGTATTCTATGAGCAGTTCTTC

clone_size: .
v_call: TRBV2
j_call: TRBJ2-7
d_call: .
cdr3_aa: CASSDYEQYF
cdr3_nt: TGTGCCAGCAGTGATTACGAGCAGTACTTC

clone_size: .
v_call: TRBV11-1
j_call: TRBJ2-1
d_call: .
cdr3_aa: CASSLFQGLYNEQFF
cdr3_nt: TGTGCCAGCAGCTTATTTCAGGGCCTCTACAATGAGCAGTTCTTC

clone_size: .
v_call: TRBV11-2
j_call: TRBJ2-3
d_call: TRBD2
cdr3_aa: CASSPTSGGRADTQYF
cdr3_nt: TGTGCCAGCAGCCCCACCAGCGGGGGGAGGGCAGATACGCAGTATTTT

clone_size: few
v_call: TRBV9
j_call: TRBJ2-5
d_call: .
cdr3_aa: CASSVSGSETQYF
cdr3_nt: TGTGCCAGCAGCGTATCTGGTTCCGAGACCCAGTACTTC

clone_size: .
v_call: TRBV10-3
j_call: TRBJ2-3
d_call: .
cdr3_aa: CAINGAFVTDTQYF
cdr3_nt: TGTGCCATCAACGGGGCGTTTGTCACAGATACGCAGTATTTT

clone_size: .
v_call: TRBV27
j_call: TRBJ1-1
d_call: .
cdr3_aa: CATSWVRGTEAFF
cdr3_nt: TGTGCCACCTCGTGGGTCCGGGGCACTGAAGCTTTCTTT

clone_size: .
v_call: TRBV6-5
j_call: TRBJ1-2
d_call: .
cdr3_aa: CASSYRGLAGYTF
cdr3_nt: TGTGCCAGCAGTTACCGGGGTCTGGCTGGCTACACCTTC

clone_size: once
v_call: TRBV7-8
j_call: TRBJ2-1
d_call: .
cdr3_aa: CASSLDQAYEQFF
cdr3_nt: TGTGCCAGCAGCTTAGACCAGGCATATGAGCAGTTCTTC

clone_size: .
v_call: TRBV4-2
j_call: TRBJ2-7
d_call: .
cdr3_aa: CASSHVDSRPYEQYF
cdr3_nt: TGTGCCAGCAGCCACGTCGACTCGAGACCCTACGAGCAGTACTTC

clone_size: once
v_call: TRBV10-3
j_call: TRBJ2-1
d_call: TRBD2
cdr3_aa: CAISESTTSGRSYNEQFF
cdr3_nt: TGTGCCATCAGTGAGTCGACGACTAGCGGGAGGTCCTACAATGAGCAGTTCTTC

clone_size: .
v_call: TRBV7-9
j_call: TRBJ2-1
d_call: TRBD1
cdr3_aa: CASSVLQGVRMDEQFF
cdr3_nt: TGTGCCAGCAGCGTCCTACAGGGGGTGCGGATGGATGAGCAGTTCTTC

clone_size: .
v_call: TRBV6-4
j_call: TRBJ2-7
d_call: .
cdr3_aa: CASSEGPFGYEQYF
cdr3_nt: TGTGCCAGCAGTGAGGGACCTTTTGGGTACGAGCAGTACTTC

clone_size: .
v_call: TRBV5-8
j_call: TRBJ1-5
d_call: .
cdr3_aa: CASSFQGYSNQPQHF
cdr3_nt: TGTGCCAGCAGCTTTCAAGGGTATAGCAATCAGCCCCAGCATTTT

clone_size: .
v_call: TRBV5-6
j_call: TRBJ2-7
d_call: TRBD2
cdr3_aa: CASSLGLGAYEQYF
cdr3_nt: TGTGCCAGCAGCTTAGGACTAGGCGCGTACGAGCAGTACTTC

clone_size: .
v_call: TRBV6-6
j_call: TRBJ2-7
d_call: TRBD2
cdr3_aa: CASSLGPSGQGEQYF
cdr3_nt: TGTGCCAGCAGTCTTGGTCCTAGCGGGCAGGGCGAGCAGTACTTC

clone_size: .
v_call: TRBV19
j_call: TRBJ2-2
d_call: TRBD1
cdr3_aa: CASTGGNTGELFF
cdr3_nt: TGTGCCAGTACAGGGGGGAACACCGGGGAGCTGTTTTTT

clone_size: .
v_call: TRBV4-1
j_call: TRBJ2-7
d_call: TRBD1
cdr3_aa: CASSQVGQGRNEQYF
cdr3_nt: TGCGCCAGCAGCCAAGTCGGACAGGGACGGAACGAGCAGTACTTC

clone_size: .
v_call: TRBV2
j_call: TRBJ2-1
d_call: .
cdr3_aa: CASPVGTGLAYNEQFF
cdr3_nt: TGTGCCAGCCCGGTCGGGACAGGACTAGCGTACAATGAGCAGTTCTTC

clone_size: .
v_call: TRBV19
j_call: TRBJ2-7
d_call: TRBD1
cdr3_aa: CASSIGGQGTHEQYF
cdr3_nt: TGTGCCAGTAGTATTGGCGGACAGGGTACCCACGAGCAGTACTTC

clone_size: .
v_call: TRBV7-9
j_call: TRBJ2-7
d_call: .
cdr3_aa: CASSPPGSTLSHEQYF
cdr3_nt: TGTGCCAGCAGCCCCCCGGGGAGTACACTCTCCCACGAGCAGTACTTC

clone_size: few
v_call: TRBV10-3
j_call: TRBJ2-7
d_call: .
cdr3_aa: CATQWGAEQYF
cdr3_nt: TGTGCCACCCAATGGGGGGCCGAGCAGTACTTC

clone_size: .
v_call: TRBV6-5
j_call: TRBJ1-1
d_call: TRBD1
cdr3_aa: CASSLGTATEAFF
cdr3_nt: TGTGCCAGCAGTCTTGGGACAGCCACTGAAGCTTTCTTT

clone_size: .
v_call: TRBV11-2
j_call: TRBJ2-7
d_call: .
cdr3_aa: CASSPPHDRPFSYEQYF
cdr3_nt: TGTGCCAGCAGCCCACCCCACGACAGGCCATTCTCCTACGAGCAGTACTTC

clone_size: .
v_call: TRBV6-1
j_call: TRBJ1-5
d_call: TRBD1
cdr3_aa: CASRWTGEAQPQHF
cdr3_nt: TGTGCCAGCAGGTGGACAGGGGAGGCTCAGCCCCAGCATTTT

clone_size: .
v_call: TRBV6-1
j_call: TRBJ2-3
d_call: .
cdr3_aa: CASSEAKLHTDTQYF
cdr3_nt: TGTGCCAGCAGTGAAGCAAAACTACACACAGATACGCAGTATTTT

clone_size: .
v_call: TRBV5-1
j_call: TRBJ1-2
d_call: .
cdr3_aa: CASSLGQPDYGYTF
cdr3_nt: TGCGCCAGCAGCTTGGGACAGCCAGACTATGGCTACACCTTC

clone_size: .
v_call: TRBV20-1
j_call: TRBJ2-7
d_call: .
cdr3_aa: CSALDGPWGYF
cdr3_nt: TGCAGTGCTTTGGACGGACCATGGGGGTACTTC

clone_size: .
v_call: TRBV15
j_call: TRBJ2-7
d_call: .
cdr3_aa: CATSRDRSSYEQYF
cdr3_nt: TGTGCCACCAGCAGAGACAGGAGCTCCTACGAGCAGTACTTC

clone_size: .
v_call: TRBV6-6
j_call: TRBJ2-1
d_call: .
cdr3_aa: CASSFAPGLIFF
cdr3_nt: TGTGCCAGCAGTTTTGCACCCGGATTAATTTTCTTC

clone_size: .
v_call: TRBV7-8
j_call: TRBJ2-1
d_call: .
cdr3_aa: CASSLVQVRGYNEQFF
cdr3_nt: TGTGCCAGCAGCTTAGTACAGGTTAGGGGTTACAATGAGCAGTTCTTC

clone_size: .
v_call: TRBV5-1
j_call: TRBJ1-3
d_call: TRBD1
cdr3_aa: CASSSTGTGGNTIYF
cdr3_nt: TGCGCCAGCAGTTCTACAGGGACAGGGGGAAACACCATATATTTT

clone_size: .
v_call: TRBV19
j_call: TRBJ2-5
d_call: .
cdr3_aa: CASSTGWGPQETQYF
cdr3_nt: TGTGCCAGTAGTACAGGGTGGGGGCCACAAGAGACCCAGTACTTC

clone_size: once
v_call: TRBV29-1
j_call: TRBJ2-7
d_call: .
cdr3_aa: CSVVGGREEQYF
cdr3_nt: TGCAGCGTTGTCGGGGGGCGCGAGGAGCAGTACTTC

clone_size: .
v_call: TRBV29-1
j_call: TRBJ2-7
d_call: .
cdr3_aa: CSVELDSPGQYF
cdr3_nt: TGCAGCGTTGAACTTGACTCCCCCGGGCAGTACTTC